These T cell receptor beta chains were read from a single sample in a study of shared T cell receptors in the human thymus. Libraries were prepared by immunoSEQ multiplex PCR; TCRdb keeps only in-frame clonotypes and omits some of them. The sample has some 640,000 clones; 70% to 90% are singletons. These data are also associated with another study on human thymus T cells.

Sequencing was performed on thymocytes. The receptor source for this set is a boy under two years old with a congenital heart defect. Each CDR3 is given with its conserved first and last residue. The order of the fields is V gene, J gene, D gene, clone size, CDR3 DNA, CDR3 protein. The D gene is left open where the match is weak. Clone size appears in some rows only: once, few, many, or a class for an expanded clone.

>TRBV9|TRBJ2-6|NA|NA
TGTGCCAGCACCTCGGACAGGGAGGGGGATTCTGGGGCCAACGTCCTGACTTTC
CASTSDREGDSGANVLTF
>TRBV12-5|TRBJ2-1|TRBD2|NA
TGTGCTAGTGGTTTGGTCTCTAGCGGGAGTCGGAAGGCTAAGAATGAGCAGTTCTTC
CASGLVSSGSRKAKNEQFF
>TRBV6-1|TRBJ2-1|TRBD2|NA
TGTGCCAGCAGTGATCGCGGGGGGCCGCAGTTCTTC
CASSDRGGPQFF
>TRBV28|TRBJ1-2|NA|NA
TGTGCCAGCAGCACGATCAGGGGTGTCTATGGCTACACCTTC
CASSTIRGVYGYTF
>TRBV27|TRBJ2-5|TRBD2|once
TGTGCCAGCAGTTCGACCGGGACTACCAAAGAGACCCAGTACTTC
CASSSTGTTKETQYF
>TRBV30|TRBJ1-6|TRBD1|NA
TGTGCCTGGAAACCGCCCGGGACAGGGGGCTACTCCTATAATTCCCCCCTCCACTTT
CAWKPPGTGGYSYNSPLHF
>TRBV7-8|TRBJ1-5|NA|NA
TGTGCCAGCAGCTTAGGCCGGGAGCCCGGCCCAAGGCAGCCCCAGCATTTT
CASSLGREPGPRQPQHF
>TRBV25-1|TRBJ2-7|NA|NA
TGTGCCAGCAGTGAAGCAGGGCGGCACACTCACCCCTACGAGCAGTACTTC
CASSEAGRHTHPYEQYF
>TRBV28|TRBJ2-2|TRBD2|NA
TGTGCCAGCAGTCCCGCTCGGGGGCGTAGCGGGAGTGGCGGGGAGCTGTTTTTT
CASSPARGRSGSGGELFF
>TRBV30|TRBJ1-2|NA|NA
TGTGCCTGGAGTGTAAGGAGGGAGAACTATGGCTACACCTTC
CAWSVRRENYGYTF
>TRBV10-3|TRBJ1-2|NA|once
TGTGCCATCCTGAATTCCCAGGGCTTTCAAAACTATGGCTACACCTTC
CAILNSQGFQNYGYTF
>TRBV18|TRBJ2-2|TRBD1|NA
TGTGCCAGCTCACTCCGGGACAGCGTGAACACCGGGGAGCTGTTTTTT
CASSLRDSVNTGELFF
>TRBV28|TRBJ2-1|TRBD2|NA
TGTGCCAGCAGTTCCCAAGAGGCAGGGGGGCTAGCGGGACTCCACAATGAGCAGTTCTTC
CASSSQEAGGLAGLHNEQFF
>TRBV28|TRBJ2-2|TRBD2|NA
TGTGCCAGCAGTTTATGCCCAATAAGGGAGGGACTAGCGGGTTCGAACACCGGGGAGCTGTTTTTT
CASSLCPIREGLAGSNTGELFF
>TRBV5-1|TRBJ1-2|TRBD1|once
TGCGCCAGCAGCCAATCCGTGAACAGGGGCGGCTATGGCTACACCTTC
CASSQSVNRGGYGYTF
>TRBV4-3|TRBJ2-5|TRBD1|NA
TGCGCCAGCAGCCAATCACCCCCGGGACAGGGGAGAGAGACCCAGTACTTC
CASSQSPPGQGRETQYF
>TRBV29-1|TRBJ2-5|TRBD1|NA
TGCAGCGTTCACCGGGACAGCAGGGAGACCCAGTACTTC
CSVHRDSRETQYF
>TRBV4-3|TRBJ2-7|TRBD1|NA
TGCGCCAGCAGCCAAGAGGCGGAACAGGGGGGCCCATCCTACGAGCAGTACTTC
CASSQEAEQGGPSYEQYF
>TRBV28|TRBJ1-5|NA|NA
TGTGCCAGCAGTTTTTTTGGCCAGGGGTTGGGCAATCAGCCCCAGCATTTT
CASSFFGQGLGNQPQHF
>TRBV4-1|TRBJ2-2|TRBD2|NA
TGCGCCAGCAGCCAACCAAGAGCGGGGGCCCACACCGGGGAGCTGTTTTTT
CASSQPRAGAHTGELFF
>TRBV30|TRBJ1-3|NA|once
TGTGCCTGGAGCCGGGAGTCCACCTCTGGAAACACCATATATTTT
CAWSRESTSGNTIYF
>TRBV13|TRBJ1-2|NA|NA
TGTGCCAGCAGCCCCCGTCGGTTGAACTATGGCTACACCTTC
CASSPRRLNYGYTF
>TRBV19|TRBJ2-1|TRBD1|NA
TGTGCCAGTAGTGACGGACAGGGTGGTGTATACGAGCAGTTCTTC
CASSDGQGGVYEQFF
>TRBV2|TRBJ1-1|NA|NA
TGTGCCAGCATTAAGGGGATGAACACTGAAGCTTTCTTT
CASIKGMNTEAFF
>TRBV10-3|TRBJ2-7|NA|NA
TGTGCCATCAGTGGCGACAGTTCCTACGAGCAGTACTTC
CAISGDSSYEQYF
>TRBV25-1|TRBJ2-5|NA|NA
TGTGCCAGCAGCGTAGGGACAATCGAGCAAGAGACCCAGTACTTC
CASSVGTIEQETQYF
>TRBV7-8|TRBJ2-3|TRBD1|NA
TGTGCCAGCAGCTTAGGGACAGGAGTGACAGATACGCAGTATTTT
CASSLGTGVTDTQYF
>TRBV7-9|TRBJ2-7|TRBD1|NA
TGTGCCAGCAGCCCTCCGGGACAGGGGGTGATGGGCTACGAGCAGTACTTC
CASSPPGQGVMGYEQYF
>TRBV6-1|TRBJ2-7|TRBD1|NA
TGTGCCAGCAGTGACGAGAAAAGACAGGGGGCGATCTACGAGCAGTACTTC
CASSDEKRQGAIYEQYF
>TRBV6-6|TRBJ2-7|NA|NA
TGTGCCAGCAGTTACTCCCCCGGGGAGTCCTACGAGCAGTACTTC
CASSYSPGESYEQYF
>TRBV6-5|TRBJ1-1|NA|NA
TGTGCCAGCAGTTCCTTCCCAGGGTCCACTGAAGCTTTCTTT
CASSSFPGSTEAFF
>TRBV9|TRBJ2-1|TRBD2|NA
TGTGCCAGCAGCAAAGCGGGGAAAACCTCCTACAATGAGCAGTTCTTC
CASSKAGKTSYNEQFF
>TRBV6-6|TRBJ1-6|TRBD1|NA
TGTGCCAGCAGTTACGACAGGGGGGGATCACCCCTCCACTTT
CASSYDRGGSPLHF
>TRBV19|TRBJ2-4|TRBD2|NA
TGTGCCAGTAGTATAGACCGAGGGAGGGGCAAAAACATTCAGTACTTC
CASSIDRGRGKNIQYF
>TRBV5-1|TRBJ1-1|NA|NA
TGCGCCAGCAGCTTGGGGGGCGCGTACACTGAAGCTTTCTTT
CASSLGGAYTEAFF
>TRBV27|TRBJ2-1|TRBD1|few
TGTGCCAGCAGTCCCAGGGGGCACTCCTACAATGAGCAGTTCTTC
CASSPRGHSYNEQFF
>TRBV6-5|TRBJ2-1|NA|NA
TGTGCCAGCAGCGGGGGATTTTCCAATGAGCAGTTCTTC
CASSGGFSNEQFF
>TRBV6-1|TRBJ1-2|TRBD1|NA
TGTGCCAGCAGTGAAGCAGGGACAGGGGACTATGGCTACACCTTC
CASSEAGTGDYGYTF
>TRBV30|TRBJ1-4|TRBD1|NA
TGTGCCTGGAAGACAACAACAGGGGGCGGAAAAGAAAAACTGTTTTTT
CAWKTTTGGGKEKLFF
>TRBV5-5|TRBJ2-5|NA|NA
TGTGCCAGCAGCGCGTGGGGGAGGCAAGAGACCCAGTACTTC
CASSAWGRQETQYF
>TRBV18|TRBJ2-5|TRBD2|NA
TGTGCCAGCTCCCCCGTGGGAAGGACTAGCGGGAGGGCCTTCAGAGAGACCCAGTACTTC
CASSPVGRTSGRAFRETQYF
>TRBV12-5|TRBJ1-1|NA|NA
TGTGCTAGTGGTAAACACGAGGGCATGGCTGAAGCTTTCTTT
CASGKHEGMAEAFF
>TRBV27|TRBJ2-5|NA|NA
TGTGCCAGCAGTTTGGACACGAAAGAGACCCAGTACTTC
CASSLDTKETQYF
>TRBV10-1|TRBJ2-3|NA|NA
TGCGCCAGCAGTGAGTCCTTGTCCGCGGGACTCCCCACAGATACGCAGTATTTT
CASSESLSAGLPTDTQYF
>TRBV29-1|TRBJ2-4|NA|NA
TGCAGCGTCGGAAGGACAGTCGGTCCCAAAAACATTCAGTACTTC
CSVGRTVGPKNIQYF
>TRBV4-3|TRBJ2-7|TRBD1|NA
TGCGCCAGCAGCCAAGATTCGACACAGGGGGTCTACGAGCAGTACTTC
CASSQDSTQGVYEQYF
>TRBV7-2|TRBJ2-3|TRBD2|NA
TGTGCCAGCAGCTTAGCGGGGGCAGGGGGAAGACCTAGCGGGGGCACAGATACGCAGTATTTT
CASSLAGAGGRPSGGTDTQYF
>TRBV27|TRBJ2-3|TRBD2|NA
TGTGCCAGCAGTGGGACTAGCGGGAGCTCGGCAGATACGCAGTATTTT
CASSGTSGSSADTQYF
>TRBV18|TRBJ1-2|NA|few
TGTGCCAGCTCACTTGGGCCTACCGCGGGGTATGGCTACACCTTC
CASSLGPTAGYGYTF
>TRBV5-6|TRBJ2-7|NA|NA
TGTGCCAGCAGCTTGGGGCAGTACGAGCAGTACTTC
CASSLGQYEQYF
>TRBV5-8|TRBJ1-4|NA|NA
TGTGCCAGCAGCTTGGATCAGGGTAATGAAAAACTGTTTTTT
CASSLDQGNEKLFF
>TRBV4-1|TRBJ2-1|TRBD2|few
TGCGCCAGCAGCCGACCTAGCGGGGAGCAGTTCTTC
CASSRPSGEQFF
>TRBV30|TRBJ2-2|NA|NA
TGTGCCTGGATCGTACGGGATAACACCGGGGAGCTGTTTTTT
CAWIVRDNTGELFF